Presented here are 10 T cell receptor beta chains from one specimen sequenced in a study of blood T cell repertoires in COVID-19. This table comes from immunoSEQ multiplex PCR, and its TCRdb copy is limited to in-frame clones, with some not included. The table includes 150,000 or so clones, around 86% detected once. Sequenced: peripheral blood. All receptors derive from a man in his 60s with acute or convalescent COVID-19.

This chain links TRBV3-1 (or the pseudogene TRBV3-2) with TRBJ2-2; weak D call: TRBD1 (6 bases). Germline values: CDR1 LGHDT, CDR2 YNNKEL (reference sequence). V dropped 1 base and J dropped 2 bases, with 8 bases sitting between them. The CDR3 extends over 15 amino acids. The CDR3: CASSQGTDNTGELFF. As DNA, the CDR3 is TGTGCCAGCAGCCAAGGGACAGACAACACCGGGGAGCTGTTTTTT.

Here the CDR3 DNA reads TGTGCCAGCAGTTTCCTAGATAGCTCCTACGAGCAGTACTTC. Translated, it gives CASSFLDSSYEQYF. This sequence joins TRBV27 and TRBJ2-7; D not certain. The CDR3 sequence is 14 residues long. Germline CDR1 reads MNHEY; CDR2 reads SMNVEV (reference sequence). Trimming removed 3 bases from V and 0 bases from J, with 9 bases in between.

In its sample, this clone was seen a few times. This chain links TRBV6-1 with TRBJ1-4; no reliable D call. Germline V CDR1 and CDR2: MNHNS, SASEGT. Trimming shortened V by 2 bases and J by 8 bases, and 15 bases separated the two germline ends. The CDR3 loop spans 15 amino acids. CDR3 residues: CASSEPGGVWEKLFF. The CDR3 nucleotides are TGTGCCAGCAGTGAACCTGGCGGGGTATGGGAAAAACTGTTTTTT.

The rearrangement links TRBV28 to TRBJ2-6; D is possibly TRBD1 (7 bases). Germline assignment: CDR1 MDHEN and CDR2 SYDVKM. V was pared by 5 bases and J by 5 bases, with 13 bases between. CDR3 size: 15 residues. The CDR3 DNA sequence: TGTGCCAGCAGTGTCAGGGGGGTCCGGGCCAACGTCCTGACTTTC. This codes for CASSVRGVRANVLTF.

The rearrangement links TRBV2 to TRBJ2-6; D is ambiguous. Germline V gene sequence: CDR1 SNHLY, CDR2 FYNNEI. V lost 6 bases to trimming and J lost 0 bases, with 12 bases between them. This CDR3 comprises 16 residues. For the CDR3, the DNA is TGTGCCAGCAGCCCCTTACGCAGCTCTGGGGCCAACGTCCTGACTTTC. Its protein is CASSPLRSSGANVLTF. The full variable domain, completed using reference TRBV2 and TRBJ2-6, is EPEVTQTPSHQVTQMGQEVILRCVPISNHLYFYWYRQILGQKVEFLVSFYNNEISEKSEIFDDQFSVERPDGSNFTLKIRSTKLEDSAMYFCASSPLRSSGANVLTFGAGSRLTVL.

The CDR3 is CASTHRDGEKLFF. The CDR3 coding sequence is TGTGCCAGCACACACAGGGATGGTGAAAAACTGTTTTTT. The chain recombines TRBV6-5 with TRBJ1-4, with D perhaps TRBD1 (6 bases). Trimming pared 7 bases from V and 7 bases from J, leaving 13 bases between. Germline V lookup: CDR1 MNHEY, CDR2 SVGAGI. This CDR3 is 13 amino acids long.

The chain joins TRBV5-4 to TRBJ2-7, with 10 bases fitting TRBD2. Unmatched junction bases numbered 9, after V lost 4 bases and J lost 5 bases. Germline V lookup: CDR1 SGHNT, CDR2 YYREEE (reference sequence). The CDR3 consists of 15 residues. The CDR3 DNA is TGTGCCAGCAGCCCAGCGGCTAGCGGGAGAGACGAGCAGTACTTC. As protein: CASSPAASGRDEQYF.

The CDR3 loop is CASSATGLGVETQYF. The CDR3 DNA follows: TGTGCCAGCAGCGCCACGGGACTAGGGGTTGAGACCCAGTACTTC. The V gene is TRBV9, the J gene TRBJ2-5; 8 bases agree with TRBD2. Per the germline V gene, CDR1 is SGDLS and CDR2 is YYNGEE. V gave up 3 bases and J gave up 5 bases; unmatched junction bases: 9. The CDR3 has 15 residues.

A word on this clone: The sample holds other DNA sequences that translate to the same CDR3. The chain combines TRBV3-1 (or the pseudogene TRBV3-2) with TRBJ2-5; 13 nucleotides match TRBD2. Trimming took 3 bases from V and 5 from J; bases not matched to a gene: 6. Germline CDR1 reads LGHDT; CDR2 reads YNNKEL (reference sequence). The CDR3 covers 16 residues. The CDR3 nucleotides read TGTGCCAGCAGCCAGGGACTAGCGGGAAAGGGGGAGACCCAGTACTTC. This sequence encodes CASSQGLAGKGETQYF.

The genes are TRBV3-1 (or the pseudogene TRBV3-2) and TRBJ1-3; TRBD1 is a possible D gene (6 bases). Trimming cost V 3 bases and J 0 bases, with 9 bases left between them. The germline V gene has CDR1 LGHDT and CDR2 YNNKEL (reference sequence). The CDR3 is made up of 15 amino acids. In DNA form, the CDR3 reads TGTGCCAGCAGCCAGGGGACACGCTCTGGAAACACCATATATTTT. Its translation: CASSQGTRSGNTIYF.